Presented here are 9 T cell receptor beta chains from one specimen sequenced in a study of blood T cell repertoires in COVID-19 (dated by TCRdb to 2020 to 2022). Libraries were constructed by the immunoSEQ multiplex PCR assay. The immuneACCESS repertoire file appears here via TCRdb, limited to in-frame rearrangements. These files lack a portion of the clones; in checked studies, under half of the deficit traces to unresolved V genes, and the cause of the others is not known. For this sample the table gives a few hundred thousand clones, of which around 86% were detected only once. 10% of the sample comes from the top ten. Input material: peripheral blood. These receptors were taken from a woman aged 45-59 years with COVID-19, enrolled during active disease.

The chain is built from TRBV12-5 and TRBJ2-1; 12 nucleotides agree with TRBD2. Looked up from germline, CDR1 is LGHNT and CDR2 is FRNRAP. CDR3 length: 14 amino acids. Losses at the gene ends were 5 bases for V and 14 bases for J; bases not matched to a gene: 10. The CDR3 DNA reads TGTGCTAGTGGTCCGCTGACTAGCGGGGGCCCGGAGTTCTTC. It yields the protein CASGPLTSGGPEFF.

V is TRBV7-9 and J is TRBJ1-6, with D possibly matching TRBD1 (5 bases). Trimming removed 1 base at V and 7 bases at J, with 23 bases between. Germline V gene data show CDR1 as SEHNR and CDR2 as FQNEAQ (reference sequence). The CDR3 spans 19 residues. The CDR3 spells CASSLVGRVGRSSNSPLHF. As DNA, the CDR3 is TGTGCCAGCAGCTTAGTGGGCAGGGTGGGCCGCAGCTCGAATTCACCCCTCCACTTT. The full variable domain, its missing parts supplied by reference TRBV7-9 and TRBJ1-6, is DTGVSQNPRHKITKRGQNVTFRCDPISEHNRLYWYRQTLGQGPEFLTYFQNEAQLEKSRLLSDRFSAERPKGSFSTLEIQRTEQGDSAMYLCASSLVGRVGRSSNSPLHFGNGTRLTVT.

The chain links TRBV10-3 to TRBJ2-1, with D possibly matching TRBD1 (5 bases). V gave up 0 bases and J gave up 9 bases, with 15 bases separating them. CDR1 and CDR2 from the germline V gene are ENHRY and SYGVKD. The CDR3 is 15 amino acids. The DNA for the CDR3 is TGTGCCATCAGTGAGTCCCTCCAAAGGGGCATTGAGCAGTTCTTC. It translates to CAISESLQRGIEQFF.

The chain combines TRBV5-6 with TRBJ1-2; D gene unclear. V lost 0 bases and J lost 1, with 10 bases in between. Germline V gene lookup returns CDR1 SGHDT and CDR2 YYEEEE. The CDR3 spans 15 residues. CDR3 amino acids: CASSLVGDRNYGYTF. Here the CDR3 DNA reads TGTGCCAGCAGCTTGGTCGGGGATCGTAACTATGGCTACACCTTC.

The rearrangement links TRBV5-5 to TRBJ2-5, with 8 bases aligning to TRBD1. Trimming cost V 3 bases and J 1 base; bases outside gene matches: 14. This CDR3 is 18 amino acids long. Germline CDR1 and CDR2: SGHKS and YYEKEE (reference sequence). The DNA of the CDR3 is TGTGCCAGCAGCTCGGCAGGGACAGGCTATAGACTCCAAGAGACCCAGTACTTC. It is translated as CASSSAGTGYRLQETQYF.

CDR3 sequence reads: CATSEMSAGVLTF. The CDR3 DNA reads as TGTGCCACCAGTGAGATGAGCGCCGGCGTCCTGACTTTC. This chain uses TRBV24-1 with TRBJ2-6; D call uncertain. Germline lookup yields CDR1 KGHDR and CDR2 SFDVKD. The V end was cut by 4 bases, the J end by 12 bases, with 12 bases between. The CDR3 covers 13 residues.

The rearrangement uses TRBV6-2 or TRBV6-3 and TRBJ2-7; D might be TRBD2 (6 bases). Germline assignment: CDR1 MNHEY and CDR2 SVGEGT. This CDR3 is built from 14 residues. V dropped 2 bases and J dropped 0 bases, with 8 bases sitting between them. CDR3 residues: CASSYGRSSYEQYF. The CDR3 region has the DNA TGTGCCAGCAGTTACGGGAGGAGCTCCTACGAGCAGTACTTC.

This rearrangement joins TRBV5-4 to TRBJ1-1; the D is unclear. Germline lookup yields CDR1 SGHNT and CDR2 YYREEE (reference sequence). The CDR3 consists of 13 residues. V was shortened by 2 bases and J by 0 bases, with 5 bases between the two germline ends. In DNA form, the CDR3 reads TGTGCCAGCAGCTTTGAGGTGAACACTGAAGCTTTCTTT. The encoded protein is CASSFEVNTEAFF.

CDR3 residues: CASSTSGTGGAYEQYF. In DNA form, the CDR3 reads TGTGCCAGCAGTACCTCCGGGACAGGGGGCGCCTACGAGCAGTACTTC. The chain recombines TRBV6-6 with TRBJ2-7, with 12 nucleotides matching TRBD1. Germline CDR1 reads MNHNY; CDR2 reads SVGAGI (reference sequence). The J segment lost 2 bases and the V segment lost 5 bases, leaving 7 bases of the junction unmatched. The CDR3 totals 16 residues.